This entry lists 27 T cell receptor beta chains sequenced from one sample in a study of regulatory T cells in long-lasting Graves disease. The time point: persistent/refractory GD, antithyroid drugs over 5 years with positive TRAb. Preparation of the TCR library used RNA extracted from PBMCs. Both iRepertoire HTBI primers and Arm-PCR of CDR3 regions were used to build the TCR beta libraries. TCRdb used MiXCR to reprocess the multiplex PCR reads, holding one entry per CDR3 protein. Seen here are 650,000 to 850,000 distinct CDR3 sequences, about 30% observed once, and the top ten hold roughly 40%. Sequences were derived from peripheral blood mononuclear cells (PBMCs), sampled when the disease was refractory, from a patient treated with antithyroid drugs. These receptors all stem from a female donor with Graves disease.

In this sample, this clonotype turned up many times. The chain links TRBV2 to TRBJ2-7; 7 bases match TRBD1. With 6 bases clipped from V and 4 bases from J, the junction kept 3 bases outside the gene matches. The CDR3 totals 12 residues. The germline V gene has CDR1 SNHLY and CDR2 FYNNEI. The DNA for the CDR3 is TGTGCCAGCAGCAGACAGGGATACGAGCAGTACTTC. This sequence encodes CASSRQGYEQYF.

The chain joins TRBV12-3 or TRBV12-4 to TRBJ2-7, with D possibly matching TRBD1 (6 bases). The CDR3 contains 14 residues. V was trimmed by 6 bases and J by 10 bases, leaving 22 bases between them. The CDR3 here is CASSPQGQRTSQYF. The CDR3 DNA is TGTGCCAGCAGCCCTCAGGGACAAAGGACTTCCCAGTACTTC.

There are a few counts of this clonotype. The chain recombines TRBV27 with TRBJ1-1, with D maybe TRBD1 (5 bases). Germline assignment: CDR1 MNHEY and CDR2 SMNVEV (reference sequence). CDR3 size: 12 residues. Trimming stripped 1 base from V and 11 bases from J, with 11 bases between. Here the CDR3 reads CASSLYGGRAFF. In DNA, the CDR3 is TGTGCCAGCAGTTTATACGGGGGGAGGGCTTTCTTT.

CDR3 DNA: TGTGCCAGTAGCTGGAGAGGGGGCGATTCACCCCTCCACTTT. Translating it yields CASSWRGGDSPLHF. V usage is TRBV19 and J usage is TRBJ1-6; 7 nucleotides agree with TRBD1. Germline V CDR1 and CDR2: LNHDA, SQIVND (reference sequence). The V gene end was trimmed by 6 bases and the J gene end by 8 bases; junction bases not matched to a gene: 7. The CDR3 sequence is 14 residues long.

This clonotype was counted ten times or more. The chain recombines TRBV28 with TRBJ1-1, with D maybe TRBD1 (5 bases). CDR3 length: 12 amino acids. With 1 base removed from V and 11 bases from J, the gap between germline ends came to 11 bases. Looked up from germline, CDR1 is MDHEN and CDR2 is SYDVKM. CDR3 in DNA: TGTGCCAGCAGTTTATCGTCAGGGCGGGCTTTCTTT. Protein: CASSLSSGRAFF.

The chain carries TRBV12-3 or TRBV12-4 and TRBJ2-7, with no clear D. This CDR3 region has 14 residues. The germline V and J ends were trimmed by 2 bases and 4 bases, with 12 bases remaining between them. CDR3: CASSLIGGVYEQYF. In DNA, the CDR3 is TGTGCCAGCAGTTTAATAGGTGGGGTTTACGAGCAGTACTTC.

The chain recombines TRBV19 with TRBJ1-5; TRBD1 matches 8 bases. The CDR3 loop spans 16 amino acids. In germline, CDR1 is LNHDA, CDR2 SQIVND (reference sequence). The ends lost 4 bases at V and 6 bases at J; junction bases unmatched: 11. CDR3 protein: CASSTPRTGRSQPQHF. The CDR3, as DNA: TGTGCCAGTAGTACACCTCGGACAGGGAGAAGTCAGCCCCAGCATTTT.

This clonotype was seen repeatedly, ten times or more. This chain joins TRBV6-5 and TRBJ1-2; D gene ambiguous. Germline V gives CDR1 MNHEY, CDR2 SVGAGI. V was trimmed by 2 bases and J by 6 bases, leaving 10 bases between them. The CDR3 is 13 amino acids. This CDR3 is CASSYGDRHGYTF. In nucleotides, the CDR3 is TGTGCCAGCAGTTACGGTGACCGGCATGGCTACACCTTC.

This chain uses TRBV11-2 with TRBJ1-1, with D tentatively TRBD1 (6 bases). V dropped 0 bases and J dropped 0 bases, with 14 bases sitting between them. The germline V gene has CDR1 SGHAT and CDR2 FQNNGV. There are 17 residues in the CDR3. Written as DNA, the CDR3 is TGTGCCAGCAGCTTAGAAAGGGGAGGGGGATTGAACACTGAAGCTTTCTTT. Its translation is CASSLERGGGLNTEAFF.

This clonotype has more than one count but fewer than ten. In nucleotides, the CDR3 is TGTGCCAGCAGCTTGGCCTTACGGATGTCCTACGAGCAGTACTTC. Translation: CASSLALRMSYEQYF. J is TRBJ2-7 and V is TRBV5-5; D unresolved. Trimming removed 0 bases from V and 1 base from J, with 11 bases in between. The CDR3 sequence is 15 residues long. Germline CDR1 SGHKS, CDR2 YYEKEE (reference sequence).

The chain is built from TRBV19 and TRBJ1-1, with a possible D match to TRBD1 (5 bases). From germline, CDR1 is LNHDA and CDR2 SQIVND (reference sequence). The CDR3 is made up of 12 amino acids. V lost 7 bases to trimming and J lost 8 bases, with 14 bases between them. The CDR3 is CASTQGLAEAFF. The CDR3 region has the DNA TGTGCCAGTACGCAGGGCCTGGCCGAAGCTTTCTTT.

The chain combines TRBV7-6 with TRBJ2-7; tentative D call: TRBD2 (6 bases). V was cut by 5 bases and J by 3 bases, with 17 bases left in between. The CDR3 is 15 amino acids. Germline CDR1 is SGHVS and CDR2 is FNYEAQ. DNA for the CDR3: TGTGCCAGCAGCCCTGGAGGGGACGCCTTCTACGAGCAGTACTTC. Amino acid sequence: CASSPGGDAFYEQYF.

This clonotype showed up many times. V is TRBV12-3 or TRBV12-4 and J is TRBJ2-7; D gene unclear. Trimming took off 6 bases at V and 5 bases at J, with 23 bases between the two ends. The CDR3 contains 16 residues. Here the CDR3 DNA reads TGTGCCAGCAGCCCAGCCGCCTACGGTAGTGCCCACGAGCAGTACTTC. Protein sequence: CASSPAAYGSAHEQYF.

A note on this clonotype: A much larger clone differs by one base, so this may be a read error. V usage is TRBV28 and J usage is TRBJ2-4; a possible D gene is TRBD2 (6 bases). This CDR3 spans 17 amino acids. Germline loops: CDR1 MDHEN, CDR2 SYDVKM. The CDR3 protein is CTSSSGEAGVAKNIQYF. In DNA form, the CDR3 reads TGTACCAGCAGTTCGGGGGAGGCCGGGGTAGCCAAAAACATTCAGTACTTC.

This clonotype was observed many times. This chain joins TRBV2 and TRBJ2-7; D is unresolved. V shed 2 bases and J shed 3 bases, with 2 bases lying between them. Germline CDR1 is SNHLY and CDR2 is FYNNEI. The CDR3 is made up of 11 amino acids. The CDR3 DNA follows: TGTGCCAGCAGTGAACTCTACGAGCAGTACTTC. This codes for CASSELYEQYF.

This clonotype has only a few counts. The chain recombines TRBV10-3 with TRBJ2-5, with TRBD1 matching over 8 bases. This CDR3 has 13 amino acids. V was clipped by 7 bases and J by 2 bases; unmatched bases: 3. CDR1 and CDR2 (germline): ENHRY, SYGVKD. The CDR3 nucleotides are TGTGCCATCACCCGGACAGGGCAAGAGACCCAGTACTTC. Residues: CAITRTGQETQYF.

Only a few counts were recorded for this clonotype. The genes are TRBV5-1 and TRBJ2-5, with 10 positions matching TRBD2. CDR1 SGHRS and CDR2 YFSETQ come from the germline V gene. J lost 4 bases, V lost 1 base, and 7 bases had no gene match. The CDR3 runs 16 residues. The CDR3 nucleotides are TGCGCCAGCAGCTTGCTAGCGGGAGTATCCGGAGAGACCCAGTACTTC. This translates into CASSLLAGVSGETQYF.

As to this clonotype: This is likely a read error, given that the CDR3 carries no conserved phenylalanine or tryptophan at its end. The CDR3 region is CASRGDLGGYTL. Here the CDR3 DNA reads TGTGCCAGCAGAGGGGACCTCGGAGGCTACACCCTC. This chain joins TRBV2 and TRBJ1-2; maybe TRBD1 (5 bases). Trimming left V 6 bases short and J 8 bases short, with 13 bases between. The length of the CDR3 is 12 residues. The germline gives CDR1 SNHLY, CDR2 FYNNEI.

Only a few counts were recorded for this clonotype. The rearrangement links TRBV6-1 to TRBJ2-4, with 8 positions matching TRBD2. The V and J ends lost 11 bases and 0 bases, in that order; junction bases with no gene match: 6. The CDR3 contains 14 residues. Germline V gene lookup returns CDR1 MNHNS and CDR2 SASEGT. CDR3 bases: TGTGCCGGATCTACTAGCGGAGCCAAAAACATTCAGTACTTC. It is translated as CAGSTSGAKNIQYF.

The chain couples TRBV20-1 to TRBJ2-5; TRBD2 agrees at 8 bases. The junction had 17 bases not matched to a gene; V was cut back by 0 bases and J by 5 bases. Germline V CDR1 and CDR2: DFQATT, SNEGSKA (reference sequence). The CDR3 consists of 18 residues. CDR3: CSARDTATSARWWETQYF. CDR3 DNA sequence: TGCAGTGCTAGAGACACGGCGACTAGCGCGAGATGGTGGGAGACCCAGTACTTC.

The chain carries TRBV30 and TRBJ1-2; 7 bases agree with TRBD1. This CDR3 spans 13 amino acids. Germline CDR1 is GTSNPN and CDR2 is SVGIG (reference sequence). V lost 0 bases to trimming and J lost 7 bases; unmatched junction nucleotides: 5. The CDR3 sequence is CAWSVLQGLGYTF. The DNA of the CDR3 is TGTGCCTGGAGTGTACTACAGGGGCTTGGCTACACCTTC.

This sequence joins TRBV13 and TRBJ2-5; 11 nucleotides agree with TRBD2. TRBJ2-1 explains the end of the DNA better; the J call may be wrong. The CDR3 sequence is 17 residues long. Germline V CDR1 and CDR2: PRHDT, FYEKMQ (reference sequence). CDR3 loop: CASSLLLAGVKGNEQFF. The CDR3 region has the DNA TGTGCCAGCAGCTTACTACTAGCGGGAGTCAAAGGCAATGAGCAGTTCTTC.

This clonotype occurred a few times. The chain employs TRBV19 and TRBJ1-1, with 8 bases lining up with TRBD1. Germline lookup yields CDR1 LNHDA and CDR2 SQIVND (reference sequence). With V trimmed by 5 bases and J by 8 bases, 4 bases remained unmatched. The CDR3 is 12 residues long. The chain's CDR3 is CASSPRTGEAFF. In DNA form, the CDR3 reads TGTGCCAGTAGTCCGAGGACAGGGGAAGCTTTCTTT.

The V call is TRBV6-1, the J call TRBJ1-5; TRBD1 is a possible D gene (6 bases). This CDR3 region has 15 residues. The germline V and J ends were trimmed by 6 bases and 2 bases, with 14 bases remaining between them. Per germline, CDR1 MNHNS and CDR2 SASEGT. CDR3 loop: CASSGGGGRNQPQHF. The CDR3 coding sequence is TGTGCCAGCAGCGGAGGAGGGGGTCGCAATCAGCCCCAGCATTTT.

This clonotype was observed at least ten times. CDR3 sequence reads: CASSTAANTEAFF. CDR3 coding DNA: TGTGCCAGCTCCACGGCAGCGAACACTGAAGCTTTCTTT. This rearrangement joins TRBV6-1 to TRBJ1-1; no clear D. CDR3 length equals 13 residues. CDR1 MNHNS and CDR2 SASEGT come from the germline V gene. The germline V and J ends were trimmed by 8 bases and 1 base, with 11 bases remaining between them.

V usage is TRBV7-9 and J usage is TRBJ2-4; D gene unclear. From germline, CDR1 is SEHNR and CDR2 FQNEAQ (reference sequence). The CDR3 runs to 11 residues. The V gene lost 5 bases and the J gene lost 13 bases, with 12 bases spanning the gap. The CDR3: CASSPLRWQYF. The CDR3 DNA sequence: TGTGCCAGCAGCCCCCTTCGGTGGCAGTACTTC.

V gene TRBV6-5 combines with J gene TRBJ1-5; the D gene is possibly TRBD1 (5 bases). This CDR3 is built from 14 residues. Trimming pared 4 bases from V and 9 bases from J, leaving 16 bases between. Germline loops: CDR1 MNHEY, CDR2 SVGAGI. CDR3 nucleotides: TGTGCCAGCAGTTCACGACAGAGCTGGGTGCCCCAGCATTTT. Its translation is CASSSRQSWVPQHF.